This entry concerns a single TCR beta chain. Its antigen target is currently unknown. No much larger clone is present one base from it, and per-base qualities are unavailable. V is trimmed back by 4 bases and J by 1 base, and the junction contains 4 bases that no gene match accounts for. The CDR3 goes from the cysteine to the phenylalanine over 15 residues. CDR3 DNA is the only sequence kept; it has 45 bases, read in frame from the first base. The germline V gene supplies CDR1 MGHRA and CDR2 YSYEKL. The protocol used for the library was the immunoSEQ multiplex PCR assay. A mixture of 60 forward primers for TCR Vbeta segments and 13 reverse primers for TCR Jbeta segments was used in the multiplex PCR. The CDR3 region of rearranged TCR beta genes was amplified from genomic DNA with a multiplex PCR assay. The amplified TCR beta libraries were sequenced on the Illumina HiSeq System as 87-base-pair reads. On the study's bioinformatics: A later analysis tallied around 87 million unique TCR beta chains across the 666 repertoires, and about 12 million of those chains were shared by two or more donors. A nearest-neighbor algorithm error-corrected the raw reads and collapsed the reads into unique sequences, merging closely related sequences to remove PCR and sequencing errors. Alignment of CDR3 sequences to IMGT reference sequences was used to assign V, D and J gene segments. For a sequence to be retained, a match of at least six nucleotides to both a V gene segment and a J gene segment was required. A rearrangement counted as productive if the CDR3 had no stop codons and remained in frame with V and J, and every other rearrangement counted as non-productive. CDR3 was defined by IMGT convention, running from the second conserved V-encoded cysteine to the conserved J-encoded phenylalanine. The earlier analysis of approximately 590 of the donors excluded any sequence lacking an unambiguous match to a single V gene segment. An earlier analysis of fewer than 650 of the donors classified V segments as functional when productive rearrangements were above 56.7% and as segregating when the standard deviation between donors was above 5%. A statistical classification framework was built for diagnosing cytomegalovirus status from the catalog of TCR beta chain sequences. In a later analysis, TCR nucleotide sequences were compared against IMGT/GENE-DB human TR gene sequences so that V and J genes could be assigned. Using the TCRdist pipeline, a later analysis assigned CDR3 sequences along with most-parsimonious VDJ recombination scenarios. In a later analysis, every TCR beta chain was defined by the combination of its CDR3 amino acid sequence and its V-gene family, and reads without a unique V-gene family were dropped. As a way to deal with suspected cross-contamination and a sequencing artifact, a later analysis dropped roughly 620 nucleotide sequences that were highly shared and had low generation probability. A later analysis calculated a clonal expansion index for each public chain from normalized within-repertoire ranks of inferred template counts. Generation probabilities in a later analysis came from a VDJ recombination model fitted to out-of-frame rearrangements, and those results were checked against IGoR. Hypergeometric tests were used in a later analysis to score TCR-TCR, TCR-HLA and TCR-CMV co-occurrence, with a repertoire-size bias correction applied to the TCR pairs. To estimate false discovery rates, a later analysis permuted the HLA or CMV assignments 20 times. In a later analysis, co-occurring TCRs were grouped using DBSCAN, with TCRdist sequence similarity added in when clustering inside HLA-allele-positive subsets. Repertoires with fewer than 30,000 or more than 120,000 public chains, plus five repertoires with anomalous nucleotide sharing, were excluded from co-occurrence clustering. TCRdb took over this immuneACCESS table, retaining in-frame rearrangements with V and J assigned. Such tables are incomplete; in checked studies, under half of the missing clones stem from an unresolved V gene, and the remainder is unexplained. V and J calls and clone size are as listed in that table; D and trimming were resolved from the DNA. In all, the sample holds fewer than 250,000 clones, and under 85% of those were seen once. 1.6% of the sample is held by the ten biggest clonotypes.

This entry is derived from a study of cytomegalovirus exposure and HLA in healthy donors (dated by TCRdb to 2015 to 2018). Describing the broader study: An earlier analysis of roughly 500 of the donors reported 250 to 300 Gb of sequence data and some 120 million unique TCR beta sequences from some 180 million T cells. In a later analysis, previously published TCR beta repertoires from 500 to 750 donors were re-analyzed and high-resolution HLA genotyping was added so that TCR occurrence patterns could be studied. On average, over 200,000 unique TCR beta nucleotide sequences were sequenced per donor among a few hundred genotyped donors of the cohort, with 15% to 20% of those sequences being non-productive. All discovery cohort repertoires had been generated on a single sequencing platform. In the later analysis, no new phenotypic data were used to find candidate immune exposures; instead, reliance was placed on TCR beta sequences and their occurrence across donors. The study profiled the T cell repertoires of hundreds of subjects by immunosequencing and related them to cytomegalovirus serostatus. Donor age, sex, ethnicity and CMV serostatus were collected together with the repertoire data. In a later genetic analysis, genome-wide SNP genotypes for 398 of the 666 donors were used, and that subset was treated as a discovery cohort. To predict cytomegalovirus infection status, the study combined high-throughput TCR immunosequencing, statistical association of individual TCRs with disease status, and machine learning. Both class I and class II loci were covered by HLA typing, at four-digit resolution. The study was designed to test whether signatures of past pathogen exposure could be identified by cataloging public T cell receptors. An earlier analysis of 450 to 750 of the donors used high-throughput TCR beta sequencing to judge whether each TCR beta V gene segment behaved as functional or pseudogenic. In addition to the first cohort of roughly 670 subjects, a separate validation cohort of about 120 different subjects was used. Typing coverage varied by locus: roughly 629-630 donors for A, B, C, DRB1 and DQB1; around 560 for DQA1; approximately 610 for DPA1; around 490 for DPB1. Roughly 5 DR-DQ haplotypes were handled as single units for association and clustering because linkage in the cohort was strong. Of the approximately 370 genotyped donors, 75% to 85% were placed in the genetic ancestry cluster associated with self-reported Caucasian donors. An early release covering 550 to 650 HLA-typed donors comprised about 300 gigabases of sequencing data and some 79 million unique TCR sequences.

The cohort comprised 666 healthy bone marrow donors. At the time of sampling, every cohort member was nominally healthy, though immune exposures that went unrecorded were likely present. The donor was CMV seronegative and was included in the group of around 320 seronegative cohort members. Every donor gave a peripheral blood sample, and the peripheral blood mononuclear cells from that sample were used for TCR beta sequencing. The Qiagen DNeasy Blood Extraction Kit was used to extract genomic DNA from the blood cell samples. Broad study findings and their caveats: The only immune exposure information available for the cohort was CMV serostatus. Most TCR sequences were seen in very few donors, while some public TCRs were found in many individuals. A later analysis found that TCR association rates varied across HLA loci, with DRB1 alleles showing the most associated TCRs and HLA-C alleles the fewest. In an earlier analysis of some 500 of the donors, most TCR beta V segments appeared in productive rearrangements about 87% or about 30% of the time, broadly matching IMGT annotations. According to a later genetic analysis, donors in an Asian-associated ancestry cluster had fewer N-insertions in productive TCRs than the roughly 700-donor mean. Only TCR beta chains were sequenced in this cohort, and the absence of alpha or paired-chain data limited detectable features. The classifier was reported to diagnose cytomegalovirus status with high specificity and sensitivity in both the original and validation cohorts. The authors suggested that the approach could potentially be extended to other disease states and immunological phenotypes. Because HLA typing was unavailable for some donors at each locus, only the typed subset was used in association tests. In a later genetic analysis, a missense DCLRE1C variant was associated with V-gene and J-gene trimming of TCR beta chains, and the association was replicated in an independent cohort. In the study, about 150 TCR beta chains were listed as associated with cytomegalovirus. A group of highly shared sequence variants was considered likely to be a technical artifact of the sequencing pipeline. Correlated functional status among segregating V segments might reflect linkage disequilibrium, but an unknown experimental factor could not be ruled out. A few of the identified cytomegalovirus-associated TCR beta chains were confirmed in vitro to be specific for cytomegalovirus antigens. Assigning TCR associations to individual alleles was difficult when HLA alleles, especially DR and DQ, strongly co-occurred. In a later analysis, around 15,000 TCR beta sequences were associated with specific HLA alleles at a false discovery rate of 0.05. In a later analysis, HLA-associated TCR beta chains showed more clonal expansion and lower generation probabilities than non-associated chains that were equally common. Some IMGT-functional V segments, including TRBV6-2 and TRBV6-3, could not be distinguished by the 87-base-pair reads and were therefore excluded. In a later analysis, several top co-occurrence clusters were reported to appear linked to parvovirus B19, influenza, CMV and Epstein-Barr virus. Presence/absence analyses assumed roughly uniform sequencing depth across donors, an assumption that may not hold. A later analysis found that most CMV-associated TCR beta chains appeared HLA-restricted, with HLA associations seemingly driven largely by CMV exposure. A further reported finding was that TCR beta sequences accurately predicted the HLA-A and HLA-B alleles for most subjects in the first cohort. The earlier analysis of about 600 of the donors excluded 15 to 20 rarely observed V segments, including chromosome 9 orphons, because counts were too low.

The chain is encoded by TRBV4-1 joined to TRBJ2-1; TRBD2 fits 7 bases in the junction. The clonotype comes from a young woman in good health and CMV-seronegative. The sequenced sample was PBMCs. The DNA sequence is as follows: TGCGCCAGCAGCCTTGCAGCGGGATCCTACAATGAGCAGTTCTTC. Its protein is CASSLAAGSYNEQFF.